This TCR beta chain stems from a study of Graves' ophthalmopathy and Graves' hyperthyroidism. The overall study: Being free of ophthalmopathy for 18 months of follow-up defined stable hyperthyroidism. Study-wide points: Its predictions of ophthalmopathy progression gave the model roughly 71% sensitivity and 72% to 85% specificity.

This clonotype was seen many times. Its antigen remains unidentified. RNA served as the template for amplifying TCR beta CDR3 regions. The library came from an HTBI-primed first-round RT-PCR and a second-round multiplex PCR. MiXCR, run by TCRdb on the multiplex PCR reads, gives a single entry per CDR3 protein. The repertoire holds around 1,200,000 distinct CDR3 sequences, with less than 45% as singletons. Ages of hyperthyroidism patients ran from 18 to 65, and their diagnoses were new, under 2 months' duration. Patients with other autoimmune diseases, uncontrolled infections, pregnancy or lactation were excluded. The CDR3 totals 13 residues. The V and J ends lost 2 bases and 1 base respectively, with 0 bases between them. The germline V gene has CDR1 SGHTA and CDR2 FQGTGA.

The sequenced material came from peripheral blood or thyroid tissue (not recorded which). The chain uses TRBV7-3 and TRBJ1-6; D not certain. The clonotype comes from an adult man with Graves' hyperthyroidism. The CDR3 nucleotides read TGTGCCAGCAGCTTATCCTATAATTCACCCCTCCACTTT. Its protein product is CASSLSYNSPLHF.